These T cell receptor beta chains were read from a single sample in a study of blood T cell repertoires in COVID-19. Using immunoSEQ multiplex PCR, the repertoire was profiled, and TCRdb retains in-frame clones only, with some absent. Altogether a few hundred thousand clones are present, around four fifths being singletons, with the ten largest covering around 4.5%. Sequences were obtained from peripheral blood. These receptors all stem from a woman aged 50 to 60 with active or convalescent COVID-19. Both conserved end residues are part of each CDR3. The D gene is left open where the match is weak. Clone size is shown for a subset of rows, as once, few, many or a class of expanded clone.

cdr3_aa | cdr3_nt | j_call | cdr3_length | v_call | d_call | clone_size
CASSLRSPGFGEAFF | TGTGCCAGCAGCTTACGGTCTCCGGGATTCGGTGAAGCTTTCTTT | TRBJ1-1 | 15 | TRBV7-9 | NA | NA
CASSATSGSTDTQYF | TGCGCCAGCAGCGCGACTAGCGGAAGCACAGATACGCAGTATTTT | TRBJ2-3 | 15 | TRBV5-1 | TRBD2 | NA
CASTVGSTGSPLHF | TGCGCCAGCACGGTGGGGTCAACAGGTTCACCCCTCCACTTT | TRBJ1-6 | 14 | TRBV5-1 | NA | NA
CASSLALRVNTEAFF | TGTGCCAGCAGCTTAGCCTTGCGCGTAAACACTGAAGCTTTCTTT | TRBJ1-1 | 15 | TRBV7-8 | NA | NA
CASSESGRGNQPQHF | TGTGCCAGCAGTGAATCCGGGAGAGGCAATCAGCCCCAGCATTTT | TRBJ1-5 | 15 | TRBV25-1 | NA | NA
CASSLLLRVAVSGNTIYF | TGTGCCAGCAGCTTACTTTTGCGGGTCGCCGTCTCTGGAAACACCATATATTTT | TRBJ1-3 | 18 | TRBV7-8 | NA | NA
CASSYSDGRSSYNEQFF | TGTGCCAGCAGTTACTCCGACGGGAGGAGCTCCTACAATGAGCAGTTCTTC | TRBJ2-1 | 17 | TRBV6-2/TRBV6-3 | TRBD2 | NA
CASSFRGSYNSPLHF | TGTGCCAGCAGCTTCCGGGGTTCCTATAATTCACCCCTCCACTTT | TRBJ1-6 | 15 | TRBV2 | NA | NA
CASSAIPQDNEQFF | TGTGCCAGCAGCGCCATACCTCAGGACAATGAGCAGTTCTTC | TRBJ2-1 | 14 | TRBV9 | NA | NA
CASSLLGLADQETQYF | TGCGCCAGCAGCCTACTGGGACTAGCGGACCAAGAGACCCAGTACTTC | TRBJ2-5 | 16 | TRBV5-1 | TRBD2 | NA
CASSASGGGGTQYF | TGTGCCAGTAGCGCCAGCGGGGGCGGAGGGACCCAGTACTTC | TRBJ2-5 | 14 | TRBV19 | TRBD2 | NA
CASSIPSARLLYNEQFF | TGTGCCAGTAGTATTCCCTCGGCCAGGCTTCTCTACAATGAGCAGTTCTTC | TRBJ2-1 | 17 | TRBV19 | NA | NA
CASSGQGGETQYF | TGTGCCAGCAGCGGACAGGGGGGAGAGACCCAGTACTTC | TRBJ2-5 | 13 | TRBV2 | TRBD1 | few
CASSVTTGGGGYTF | TGTGCCAGCAGCGTGACAACAGGGGGCGGCGGCTACACCTTC | TRBJ1-2 | 14 | TRBV9 | TRBD1 | NA
CSALGGESKTEAFF | TGCAGCGCCCTCGGAGGGGAGTCGAAAACTGAAGCTTTCTTT | TRBJ1-1 | 14 | TRBV29-1 | NA | NA
CASSPKEGTEAFF | TGTGCCAGCTCACCAAAGGAGGGAACTGAAGCTTTCTTT | TRBJ1-1 | 13 | TRBV18 | NA | few
CASTRTGNGYTF | TGTGCCAGCACCAGGACAGGGAATGGCTACACCTTC | TRBJ1-2 | 12 | TRBV6-5 | TRBD1 | NA
CASQTGFGNSPLHF | TGTGCCAGCCAGACCGGGTTTGGGAATTCACCCCTCCACTTT | TRBJ1-6 | 14 | TRBV19 | NA | NA
CAWISGIIPYEQYF | TGTGCCTGGATCTCAGGGATCATCCCCTACGAGCAGTACTTC | TRBJ2-7 | 14 | TRBV30 | NA | NA
CASSLSGSGTYEQYF | TGTGCCAGCAGCTTAAGTGGTAGCGGGACCTACGAGCAGTACTTC | TRBJ2-7 | 15 | TRBV5-4 | TRBD2 | NA
CASSLTLAQGYTF | TGTGCCAGCAGCCTTACATTGGCTCAGGGCTACACCTTC | TRBJ1-2 | 13 | TRBV5-4 | NA | NA
CASSPGQSYTGELFF | TGCGCCAGCAGCCCCGGACAGAGTTACACCGGGGAGCTGTTTTTT | TRBJ2-2 | 15 | TRBV5-1 | NA | NA
CASSPETSGNPYEQYF | TGTGCCAGCAGTCCCGAAACTAGCGGGAACCCCTACGAGCAGTACTTC | TRBJ2-7 | 16 | TRBV2 | TRBD2 | NA
CASSFGQGGTEAFF | TGTGCCAGCAGCTTTGGACAGGGGGGTACTGAAGCTTTCTTT | TRBJ1-1 | 14 | TRBV7-8 | TRBD1 | NA
CASSSGTGDGYTF | TGTGCCAGCTCGTCCGGGACAGGGGATGGCTACACCTTC | TRBJ1-2 | 13 | TRBV18 | TRBD1 | NA
CASSYFGSPGGNTIYF | TGTGCCAGCAGTTACTTCGGCAGCCCGGGGGGAAACACCATATATTTT | TRBJ1-3 | 16 | TRBV6-5 | NA | NA
CASSGTRSNQPQHF | TGTGCCAGCAGTGGGACACGTAGCAATCAGCCCCAGCATTTT | TRBJ1-5 | 14 | TRBV2 | NA | NA
CASSPTQAGNLNEQFF | TGTGCCAGCAGCCCAACCCAGGCGGGTAATCTGAATGAGCAGTTCTTC | TRBJ2-1 | 16 | TRBV28 | NA | NA
CASSTYAGQSMNTEAFF | TGTGCCAGTAGTACCTACGCCGGACAGAGCATGAACACTGAAGCTTTCTTT | TRBJ1-1 | 17 | TRBV19 | NA | NA